Below are 21 T cell receptor beta chains sequenced from a single sample in a study of vaccination effects on CD4 cells after COVID-19. Culture lasted under 13 days before CD4+ T cell isolation. Their target antigens are unknown. Using immunoSEQ multiplex PCR, the repertoire was profiled, and TCRdb retains in-frame clones only, with some absent. The data hold 40,000 to 60,000 clones, with approximately 74% observed a single time. Sequenced here: CD4+ T cells from PBMCs cultured without peptide, sampled before COVID-19 vaccination. These receptor sequences come from a human donor who had a prior SARS-CoV-2 infection.

The chain employs TRBV6-1 and TRBJ1-3, with D tentatively TRBD1 (5 bases). V lost 3 bases, J lost 2 bases, and 11 bases lay in between. The CDR3 has 15 residues. From germline, CDR1 is MNHNS and CDR2 SASEGT. CDR3 protein: CASSEGVLPGNTIYF. CDR3 sequence (DNA): TGTGCCAGCAGTGAGGGGGTTCTCCCTGGAAACACCATATATTTT.

This sequence joins TRBV28 and TRBJ2-6; D gene ambiguous. Germline-derived CDR1 and CDR2 are MDHEN and SYDVKM. The CDR3 runs to 17 residues. V was trimmed by 10 bases and J by 0 bases, leaving 19 bases between them. CDR3 nucleotides: TGTGCCACCTCTCACAGCCGCTACCACTCTGGGGCCAACGTCCTGACTTTC. Translated, it gives CATSHSRYHSGANVLTF.

The chain combines TRBV5-6 with TRBJ1-2; D call uncertain. CDR3 length: 11 amino acids. CDR1 and CDR2 (germline): SGHDT, YYEEEE. Trimming pared 0 bases from V and 14 bases from J, leaving 11 bases between. In DNA form, the CDR3 reads TGTGCCAGCAGCTTGGTCGGGGTTTATACCTTC. Translation gives CASSLVGVYTF. The full variable domain, with the rest looked up from reference TRBV5-6 and TRBJ1-2, is DAGVTQSPTHLIKTRGQQVTLRCSPKSGHDTVSWYQQALGQGPQFIFQYYEEEERQRGNFPDRFSGHQFPNYSSELNVNALLLGDSALYLCASSLVGVYTFGSGTRLTVV.

The gene calls are TRBV20-1 and TRBJ1-5; D gene uncertain. Trimming pared 3 bases from V and 0 bases from J, leaving 9 bases between. Germline V gene lookup returns CDR1 DFQATT and CDR2 SNEGSKA (reference sequence). The CDR3 loop spans 14 amino acids. CDR3 sequence reads: CSASRTGSNQPQHF. CDR3 DNA sequence: TGCAGTGCTAGTCGGACGGGTAGCAATCAGCCCCAGCATTTT.

The V and J genes are TRBV7-2 and TRBJ2-2, with a weak D call TRBD1 (5 bases). V lost 3 bases and J lost 4, with 9 bases in between. There are 14 residues in the CDR3. The germline V gene encodes CDR1 SGHTA and CDR2 FQGNSA. The CDR3 DNA reads TGTGCCAGCAGCTTTGACAGTGCCACCGGGGAGCTGTTTTTT. Its translation is CASSFDSATGELFF.

The chain carries TRBV4-2 and TRBJ1-2; TRBD1 might be the D (5 bases). V lost 4 bases, J lost 7 bases, and 13 bases lay in between. The germline V gene encodes CDR1 LGHNA and CDR2 YNFKEQ. CDR3 size: 13 residues. The CDR3 nucleotides read TGTGCCAGCAGCCCGCCGACAGACAGTGGCTACACCTTC. Residues: CASSPPTDSGYTF.

This sequence joins TRBV14 and TRBJ2-3, with 8 nucleotides matching TRBD2. V shed 4 bases and J 7 bases; nucleotides not matched to a gene: 16. The germline gives CDR1 SGHDN, CDR2 FVKESK. The CDR3 totals 17 residues. CDR3 DNA sequence: TGTGCCAGCAGCCCTTCATTCGGTGAGCGGGGGCTGTATACGCAGTATTTT. Translation gives CASSPSFGERGLYTQYF. The full variable domain, rest sourced from reference TRBV14 and TRBJ2-3, is EAGVTQFPSHSVIEKGQTVTLRCDPISGHDNLYWYRRVMGKEIKFLLHFVKESKQDESGMPNNRFLAERTGGTYSTLKVQPAELEDSGVYFCASSPSFGERGLYTQYFGPGTRLTVL.

The V call is TRBV18, the J call TRBJ2-7; no clear D. Deletions cut 5 bases from V and 2 bases from J, with 10 bases between. CDR1 and CDR2 (germline): KGHSH, LQKENI. This CDR3 comprises 13 residues. CDR3 nucleotide sequence: TGTGCCAGCTCAAAAACCTCCGCCTACGAGCAGTACTTC. Residues: CASSKTSAYEQYF.

This rearrangement joins TRBV9 to TRBJ1-2; 8 nucleotides agree with TRBD1. Germline CDR1 and CDR2: SGDLS and YYNGEE. The CDR3 contains 16 residues. Trimming at V came to 0 bases and at J to 8 bases, leaving 12 bases not matched to a gene. The CDR3 sequence is CASSVEGIGRDRGYTF. Written as DNA, the CDR3 is TGTGCCAGCAGCGTAGAGGGGATTGGCAGGGACAGGGGCTACACCTTC.

The gene calls are TRBV5-1 and TRBJ2-5; 9 nucleotides line up with TRBD1. CDR3 length equals 15 residues. Germline loops: CDR1 SGHRS, CDR2 YFSETQ. With 6 bases clipped from V and 3 bases from J, the junction kept 9 bases outside the gene matches. CDR3 protein: CASTTGGSFEETQYF. CDR3 DNA sequence: TGCGCCAGCACCACAGGGGGCTCTTTCGAAGAGACCCAGTACTTC.

The table lists this clone with a count of one. The V gene is TRBV19, the J gene TRBJ1-5, with a possible D match to TRBD1 (6 bases). Germline loops: CDR1 LNHDA, CDR2 SQIVND (reference sequence). The CDR3 has 15 amino acids. The V gene lost 3 bases and the J gene lost 6 bases, with 15 bases spanning the gap. CDR3 residues: CASSIVSSGAQPQHF. Written as DNA, the CDR3 is TGTGCCAGTAGTATTGTAAGTTCGGGGGCTCAGCCCCAGCATTTT.

A single count supports this clone. The chain carries TRBV7-9 and TRBJ1-2, with 7 bases aligning to TRBD1. Germline-derived CDR1 and CDR2 are SEHNR and FQNEAQ (reference sequence). Trimming cost V 3 bases and J 2 bases; bases outside gene matches: 0. This CDR3 comprises 13 residues. CDR3 loop: CASSLGQNYGYTF. The DNA of the CDR3 is TGTGCCAGCAGCTTGGGACAGAACTATGGCTACACCTTC.

The chain employs TRBV7-2 and TRBJ1-1; D is uncertain. The V end was cut by 4 bases, the J end by 2 bases, with 8 bases between. CDR3 length: 13 amino acids. Per the germline V gene, CDR1 is SGHTA and CDR2 is FQGNSA. The CDR3 reads CASSYPPNTEAFF. In nucleotides, the CDR3 is TGTGCCAGCAGCTACCCACCAAACACTGAAGCTTTCTTT.

J is TRBJ2-1 and V is TRBV6-5, with D perhaps matching TRBD2 (6 bases). V lost 6 bases to trimming and J lost 5 bases, with 14 bases between them. CDR3 length equals 14 residues. Germline CDR1 is MNHEY and CDR2 is SVGAGI. The CDR3, as DNA: TGTGCCAGCAGCAGCCTCCGGACTAACAATGAGCAGTTCTTC. As protein: CASSSLRTNNEQFF.

V gene TRBV18 combines with J gene TRBJ2-7; D not resolved. CDR3 length: 14 amino acids. Deletions cut 4 bases from V and 2 bases from J, with 12 bases between. Germline assignment: CDR1 KGHSH and CDR2 LQKENI. This chain's CDR3 is CASSLPPQTYEQYF. CDR3 coding DNA: TGTGCCAGCTCACTCCCCCCACAGACCTACGAGCAGTACTTC.

The chain uses TRBV27 and TRBJ2-2; D remains unclear. This CDR3 spans 14 amino acids. Germline CDR1 and CDR2: MNHEY and SMNVEV (reference sequence). Trimming removed 8 bases from V and 0 bases from J, with 10 bases in between. CDR3 bases: TGTGCCAGCGTGAAGAACGCGAACACCGGGGAGCTGTTTTTT. The encoded protein is CASVKNANTGELFF.

The chain combines TRBV2 with TRBJ1-1; D not certain. Trimming took off 6 bases at V and 8 bases at J, with 10 bases between the two ends. The germline gives CDR1 SNHLY, CDR2 FYNNEI. This CDR3 spans 11 amino acids. The CDR3 here is CASRPEEEAFF. The CDR3, as DNA: TGTGCCAGCAGGCCCGAGGAAGAAGCTTTCTTT. Full variable domain (rest looked up from reference TRBV2 and TRBJ1-1): EPEVTQTPSHQVTQMGQEVILRCVPISNHLYFYWYRQILGQKVEFLVSFYNNEISEKSEIFDDQFSVERPDGSNFTLKIRSTKLEDSAMYFCASRPEEEAFFGQGTRLTVV.

The rearrangement joins TRBV7-2 to TRBJ1-2; D remains unclear. Trimming stripped 2 bases from V and 2 bases from J, with 12 bases between. CDR3 size: 15 residues. Per the germline V gene, CDR1 is SGHTA and CDR2 is FQGNSA. CDR3 loop: CASSLLSLTNYGYTF. The CDR3 DNA reads as TGTGCCAGCAGCTTACTATCTCTGACGAACTATGGCTACACCTTC. Combining the CDR3 with reference TRBV7-2 and TRBJ1-2 gives the whole variable domain GAGVSQSPSNKVTEKGKDVELRCDPISGHTALYWYRQSLGQGLEFLIYFQGNSAPDKSGLPSDRFSAERTGGSVSTLTIQRTQQEDSAVYLCASSLLSLTNYGYTFGSGTRLTVV.

The chain recombines TRBV11-1 with TRBJ2-1, with D unresolved. Trimming cost V 2 bases and J 6 bases, with 11 bases left between them. Germline CDR1 is SGHAT and CDR2 is FQDESV (reference sequence). This CDR3 contains 14 residues. The DNA for the CDR3 is TGTGCCAGCAGCTTAAGGCTGTCCGCCAATGAGCAGTTCTTC. It codes for CASSLRLSANEQFF.

The chain combines TRBV3-1 (or the pseudogene TRBV3-2) with TRBJ2-5; 8 bases fit TRBD2. This CDR3 is 16 amino acids long. V shed 3 bases, J shed 4 bases, and the junction held 10 bases outside the gene matches. In germline, CDR1 is LGHDT, CDR2 YNNKEL (reference sequence). CDR3 sequence reads: CASSHSVGGAIETQYF. For the CDR3, the DNA is TGTGCCAGCAGCCATAGCGTCGGGGGGGCGATAGAGACCCAGTACTTC.

The chain combines TRBV2 with TRBJ2-7; D gene unclear. Germline lookup yields CDR1 SNHLY and CDR2 FYNNEI. V shed 4 bases and J shed 7 bases, with 14 bases lying between them. The CDR3 length is 13 residues. CDR3 sequence reads: CASSVEPVVEQYF. CDR3 nucleotide sequence: TGTGCCAGCAGTGTAGAACCTGTGGTTGAGCAGTACTTC.